What follows are 30 T cell receptor beta chains derived from one specimen sequenced in a study of blood T cell repertoires in COVID-19. Repertoires were generated with immunoSEQ multiplex PCR, while TCRdb's copy carries only in-frame clones and drops some. The data hold 59,000 or so clones, with roughly 80% observed a single time. Source material: peripheral blood. These receptors were obtained from a human donor in a cohort sampled during active COVID-19.

This chain links TRBV7-8 with TRBJ1-6, with 11 positions matching TRBD1. CDR3 length: 14 residues. Germline loops: CDR1 SGHVS, CDR2 FQNEAQ. After removal of 8 bases from V and 8 bases from J, the junction contained 5 bases not matched to a gene. The CDR3 sequence: CASGQGQGDSPLHF. In DNA, the CDR3 is TGTGCCAGCGGTCAGGGACAGGGGGATTCACCCCTCCACTTT.

The V and J genes are TRBV11-2 and TRBJ2-3, with D unresolved. The germline V gene encodes CDR1 SGHAT and CDR2 FQNNGV. This CDR3 is 16 amino acids long. The V gene lost 3 bases and the J gene lost 1 base, with 14 bases spanning the gap. The CDR3 region has the DNA TGTGCCAGCAGCTTCCGAGACTGGAGAGGCACAGATACGCAGTATTTT. Residues: CASSFRDWRGTDTQYF.

The CDR3 is CASSLEQGMNTEAFF. CDR3 in DNA: TGTGCCAGCAGCTTAGAGCAGGGTATGAACACTGAAGCTTTCTTT. The chain combines TRBV7-9 with TRBJ1-1, with D possibly matching TRBD1 (5 bases). In germline, CDR1 is SEHNR, CDR2 FQNEAQ (reference sequence). V shed 1 base and J shed 0 bases, with 9 bases lying between them. The CDR3 length is 15 residues.

The chain links TRBV3-1 (or the pseudogene TRBV3-2) to TRBJ1-6; no clear D gene. Germline V lookup: CDR1 LGHDT, CDR2 YNNKEL (reference sequence). This CDR3 region has 12 residues. The V gene lost 3 bases and the J gene lost 6 bases, with 3 bases spanning the gap. CDR3 amino acids: CASSQSNSPLHF. CDR3 nucleotides: TGTGCCAGCAGCCAGAGTAATTCACCCCTCCACTTT.

A few counts support this clone. This chain connects TRBV4-2 to TRBJ2-1; 11 bases align to TRBD2. The V and J ends lost 0 bases and 4 bases, in that order; junction bases with no gene match: 5. Germline loops: CDR1 LGHNA, CDR2 YNFKEQ. The CDR3 runs 17 residues. Here the CDR3 reads CASSQDMGLAVYNEQFF. Written as DNA, the CDR3 is TGTGCCAGCAGCCAAGATATGGGACTAGCGGTATACAATGAGCAGTTCTTC.

The gene calls are TRBV27 and TRBJ1-4; TRBD1 aligns across 8 bases. Germline values: CDR1 MNHEY, CDR2 SMNVEV (reference sequence). This CDR3 comprises 16 residues. Germline trimming cut 4 bases from V and 10 bases from J; bases unmatched to any gene: 14. The CDR3, as DNA: TGTGCCAGCAGTTCCCAGTCTCGGACAGGGTCCGTAAAACTGTTTTTT. It specifies CASSSQSRTGSVKLFF. The entire variable domain, with the rest obtained from reference TRBV27 and TRBJ1-4, is as follows: EAQVTQNPRYLITVTGKKLTVTCSQNMNHEYMSWYRQDPGLGLRQIYYSMNVEVTDKGDVPEGYKVSRKEKRNFPLILESPSPNQTSLYFCASSSQSRTGSVKLFFGSGTQLSVL.

The chain recombines TRBV5-1 with TRBJ1-4; no definite D call. This CDR3 comprises 15 residues. The germline V gene has CDR1 SGHRS and CDR2 YFSETQ. V was trimmed by 0 bases and J by 2 bases, leaving 8 bases between them. CDR3 DNA: TGCGCCAGCAGCTTGGCCAGTCAGACTAATGAAAAACTGTTTTTT. It yields the protein CASSLASQTNEKLFF.

The V and J genes are TRBV2 and TRBJ2-1, with D possibly TRBD2 on 6 matching bases. The length of the CDR3 is 12 residues. Trimming removed 11 bases at V and 6 bases at J, with 14 bases between. The germline V gene has CDR1 SNHLY and CDR2 FYNNEI. The CDR3 loop is CASLRDPNEQFF. The CDR3 DNA follows: TGTGCCTCATTGCGGGACCCCAATGAGCAGTTCTTC.

The chain joins TRBV25-1 to TRBJ1-3; D is uncertain. V was pared by 0 bases and J by 2 bases, with 8 bases between. Germline V lookup: CDR1 MGHDK, CDR2 SYGVNS. CDR3 length equals 15 residues. CDR3 nucleotides: TGTGCCAGCAGTGAATATCGAGGGACTGGAAACACCATATATTTT. Protein product: CASSEYRGTGNTIYF.

V and J are TRBV10-3 and TRBJ2-3; D is perhaps TRBD2 (7 bases). The germline V and J ends were trimmed by 4 bases and 2 bases, with 16 bases remaining between them. Germline V gives CDR1 ENHRY, CDR2 SYGVKD. The CDR3 is 16 residues long. CDR3 in DNA: TGTGCCATCAGTGGTTTCGGGGGGCCGTCCACAGATACGCAGTATTTT. It yields the protein CAISGFGGPSTDTQYF.

V and J are TRBV7-9 and TRBJ2-3; TRBD2 is a possible D gene (5 bases). CDR3 length: 15 amino acids. Trimming removed 3 bases from V and 3 bases from J, with 13 bases in between. CDR1 and CDR2 from the germline V gene are SEHNR and FQNEAQ (reference sequence). In nucleotides, the CDR3 is TGTGCCAGCAGCTTCGAGGCGGGCGGGACAGATACGCAGTATTTT. Protein product: CASSFEAGGTDTQYF.

The V and J genes are TRBV6-1 and TRBJ1-1, with D tentatively TRBD1 (5 bases). Germline V gene lookup returns CDR1 MNHNS and CDR2 SASEGT. Trimming removed 3 bases at V and 2 bases at J, with 16 bases between. CDR3 length: 16 residues. Written as DNA, the CDR3 is TGTGCCAGCAGTGATTTCTCATGGCGGACAAACACTGAAGCTTTCTTT. This encodes CASSDFSWRTNTEAFF.

This chain links TRBV19 with TRBJ2-3; 13 bases are a match to TRBD2. The length of the CDR3 is 17 residues. V shed 4 bases and J 3 bases; nucleotides not matched to a gene: 7. The germline gives CDR1 LNHDA, CDR2 SQIVND (reference sequence). The CDR3 DNA is TGTGCCAGTAGTAGGACTAGCGGGGGCGTGCAGACAGATACGCAGTATTTT. Translated: CASSRTSGGVQTDTQYF.

The V call is TRBV18, the J call TRBJ2-1; TRBD2 aligns across 12 bases. Per germline, CDR1 KGHSH and CDR2 LQKENI. CDR3 length: 14 residues. The junction had 4 bases not matched to a gene; V was cut back by 8 bases and J by 5 bases. This CDR3 is CASQTSGGNNEQFF. The CDR3 nucleotides are TGTGCCAGCCAGACTAGCGGGGGTAACAATGAGCAGTTCTTC.

A single count supports this clone. V and J are TRBV13 and TRBJ2-1; TRBD2 matches at 8 bases. The length of the CDR3 is 17 residues. The V segment lost 0 bases and the J segment 3 bases; nucleotides outside the gene matches: 7. Germline V gene sequence: CDR1 PRHDT, CDR2 FYEKMQ (reference sequence). CDR3 nucleotides: TGTGCCAGCAGCTTAGGCCGGGTAGCGGGGTACTACAATGAGCAGTTCTTC. Amino acid sequence: CASSLGRVAGYYNEQFF.

This chain joins TRBV15 and TRBJ2-7; 7 positions agree with TRBD2. The CDR3 spans 14 residues. V shed 0 bases, J shed 3 bases, and the junction held 2 bases outside the gene matches. Germline V gene lookup returns CDR1 LNHNV and CDR2 YYDKDF (reference sequence). This chain's CDR3 is CATSREGGSYEQYF. The CDR3 coding sequence is TGTGCCACCAGCAGAGAGGGGGGGAGCTACGAGCAGTACTTC.

In DNA form, the CDR3 reads TGTGCCACCAGGGCTTCCCTCTCTGGAAACACCATATATTTT. This encodes CATRASLSGNTIYF. V gene TRBV15 combines with J gene TRBJ1-3; D not certain. The germline V gene encodes CDR1 LNHNV and CDR2 YYDKDF (reference sequence). The CDR3 covers 14 residues. V was shortened by 6 bases and J by 0 bases, with 9 bases between the two germline ends.

The chain is built from TRBV7-2 and TRBJ2-5, with 10 positions matching TRBD1. Trimming at V came to 6 bases and at J to 4 bases, leaving 8 bases not matched to a gene. Germline CDR1 is SGHTA and CDR2 is FQGNSA. The CDR3 consists of 15 residues. The CDR3 DNA reads as TGTGCCAGCAGTCCGGGACAGGGGCGGGGAGAGACCCAGTACTTC. Amino acid sequence: CASSPGQGRGETQYF.

V and J are TRBV19 and TRBJ2-1; D possibly corresponds to TRBD2 (7 bases). This CDR3 spans 15 amino acids. The ends were cut back, 1 base at V and 9 bases at J, with 16 bases in the middle. Looked up from germline, CDR1 is LNHDA and CDR2 is SQIVND (reference sequence). The CDR3 DNA sequence: TGTGCCAGTAGTATAGTAGGGGGGGGCGCGGGTGAGCAGTTCTTC. It encodes CASSIVGGGAGEQFF.

The chain combines TRBV19 with TRBJ2-1; 7 nucleotides line up with TRBD1. CDR1 LNHDA and CDR2 SQIVND come from the germline V gene (reference sequence). This CDR3 has 14 amino acids. V trimming: 3 bases; J trimming: 2 bases; junction bases outside the gene matches: 1. CDR3 protein: CASSMGTAYNEQFF. DNA of the CDR3: TGTGCCAGTAGTATGGGGACAGCCTACAATGAGCAGTTCTTC.

The genes are TRBV2 and TRBJ2-7; 7 bases line up with TRBD2. CDR1 is SNHLY and CDR2 is FYNNEI in the germline V gene. Trimming removed 8 bases from V and 1 base from J; junction bases left unmatched: 2. This CDR3 has 12 residues. The CDR3 DNA reads as TGTGCCAGCCTGGGGGGGTCCTACGAGCAGTACTTC. This gives the protein CASLGGSYEQYF.

In this sample, this clone turned up a few times. This chain joins TRBV10-1 and TRBJ1-4; unclear D gene. The CDR3 is 14 amino acids. The germline V gene has CDR1 WNHNN and CDR2 SYGVQD (reference sequence). The V end was cut by 4 bases, the J end by 8 bases, with 14 bases between. CDR3 bases: TGCGCCAGCAGTGGGTCAGGCCTGAGGGAAAAACTGTTTTTT. Protein sequence: CASSGSGLREKLFF.

The J gene is TRBJ1-1, the V gene TRBV6-2 or TRBV6-3; D is unresolved. The germline V gene encodes CDR1 MNHEY and CDR2 SVGEGT. CDR3 size: 12 residues. V dropped 5 bases and J dropped 6 bases, with 10 bases sitting between them. In DNA form, the CDR3 reads TGTGCCAGCAGTGGAAACAGCCCTGAAGCTTTCTTT. Its protein is CASSGNSPEAFF.

This sequence joins TRBV9 and TRBJ1-5; 9 bases are a match to TRBD1. Germline V gives CDR1 SGDLS, CDR2 YYNGEE. The CDR3 has 17 residues. Germline trimming cut 4 bases from V and 7 bases from J; bases unmatched to any gene: 15. CDR3 sequence: CASSPRDRVFLRQPQHF. Written as DNA, the CDR3 is TGTGCCAGCAGCCCCCGGGACAGGGTCTTCCTCCGCCAGCCCCAGCATTTT.

The genes are TRBV11-2 and TRBJ1-5, with D possibly TRBD1 on 5 matching bases. Between the trimmed V and J ends, which lost 1 base and 6 bases, there was a span of 19 bases. Germline V lookup: CDR1 SGHAT, CDR2 FQNNGV. This CDR3 is built from 17 residues. The CDR3 loop is CASSLVRGRDNIQPQHF. CDR3 sequence (DNA): TGTGCCAGCAGCTTAGTAAGGGGCAGGGATAATATTCAGCCCCAGCATTTT.

This chain links TRBV6-4 with TRBJ2-4; 11 bases are a match to TRBD2. The V segment lost 2 bases and the J segment 5 bases; nucleotides outside the gene matches: 5. The CDR3 is made up of 16 amino acids. Germline V CDR1 and CDR2: MRHNA, SNTAGT. The CDR3 loop reads CASSDPLTSGENIQYF. The CDR3 DNA reads TGTGCCAGCAGTGACCCCCTGACTAGCGGGGAAAACATTCAGTACTTC.

This clone was observed a single time. The chain couples TRBV6-6 to TRBJ2-4; D perhaps matches TRBD1 (5 bases). Germline-derived CDR1 and CDR2 are MNHNY and SVGAGI (reference sequence). The germline V and J ends were trimmed by 5 bases and 3 bases, with 5 bases remaining between them. The CDR3 runs to 12 residues. The CDR3 reads CASSDSKNIQYF. The CDR3 nucleotides read TGTGCCAGCAGTGACAGCAAAAACATTCAGTACTTC.

This clone was recorded only once. V and J are TRBV27 and TRBJ2-3, with TRBD2 matching over 8 bases. This CDR3 has 15 residues. Germline assignment: CDR1 MNHEY and CDR2 SMNVEV (reference sequence). Losses at the gene ends were 6 bases for V and 3 bases for J; bases not matched to a gene: 8. The DNA of the CDR3 is TGTGCCAGCAGCCTGCGGGGGGTGTTGACAGATACGCAGTATTTT. It specifies CASSLRGVLTDTQYF.

The V gene is TRBV7-2, the J gene TRBJ2-2; D unresolved. V lost 2 bases, J lost 8 bases, and 6 bases lay in between. The CDR3 runs to 12 residues. Germline assignment: CDR1 SGHTA and CDR2 FQGNSA. In DNA, the CDR3 is TGTGCCAGCAGCTTACGGGTTGGGGAGCTGTTTTTT. This gives the protein CASSLRVGELFF.

The V gene is TRBV14, the J gene TRBJ1-4; D gene uncertain. The CDR3 runs to 15 residues. Germline-derived CDR1 and CDR2 are SGHDN and FVKESK. V was clipped by 6 bases and J by 0 bases, with 11 bases between them. CDR3 nucleotide sequence: TGTGCCAGCAGTCGCTACAGAGCAACTAATGAAAAACTGTTTTTT. Its translation: CASSRYRATNEKLFF.